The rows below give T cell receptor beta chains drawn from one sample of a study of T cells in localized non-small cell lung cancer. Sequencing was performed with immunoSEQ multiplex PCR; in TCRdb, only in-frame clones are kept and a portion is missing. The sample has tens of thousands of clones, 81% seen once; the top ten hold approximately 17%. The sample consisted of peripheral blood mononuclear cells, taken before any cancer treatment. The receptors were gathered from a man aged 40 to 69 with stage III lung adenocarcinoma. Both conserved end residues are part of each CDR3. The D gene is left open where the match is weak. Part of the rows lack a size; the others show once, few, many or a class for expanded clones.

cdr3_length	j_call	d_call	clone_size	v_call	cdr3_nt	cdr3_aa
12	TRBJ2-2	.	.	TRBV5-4	TGTGCCAGCAGCTTAGGTCTCGGGGAGCTGTTTTTT	CASSLGLGELFF
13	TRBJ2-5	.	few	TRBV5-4	TGTGCCTGTTCTCGGGACTTCCAAGAGACCCAGTACTTC	CACSRDFQETQYF
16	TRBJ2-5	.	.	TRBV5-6	TGTGCCAGCAGCCCTCTAGTCGGAGGGTACCAAGAGACCCAGTACTTC	CASSPLVGGYQETQYF
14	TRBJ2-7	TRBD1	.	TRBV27	TGTGCCAGTAAAGCTGCCGGACAGGGGAACGAGCAGTACTTC	CASKAAGQGNEQYF
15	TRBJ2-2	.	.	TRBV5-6	TGTGCCAGCAGCAGTAGCCAGTCGAGGACCGGGGAGCTGTTTTTT	CASSSSQSRTGELFF
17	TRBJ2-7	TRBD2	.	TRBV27	TGTGCCAGCAGTTTATCGTTTCGACTAGCGGGGGGACACGAGCAGTACTTC	CASSLSFRLAGGHEQYF
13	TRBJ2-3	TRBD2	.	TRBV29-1	TGCAGCGTTGGTTTAGCGGGGGGAGATACGCAGTATTTT	CSVGLAGGDTQYF
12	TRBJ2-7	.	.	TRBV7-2	TGTGCCAGCAGCTTAGCGCGCAACGAGCAGTACTTC	CASSLARNEQYF
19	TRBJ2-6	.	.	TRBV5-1	TGCGCCAGCAGCCCCCGCCTCGGGGACACCCACTCTGGGGCCAACGTCCTGACTTTC	CASSPRLGDTHSGANVLTF
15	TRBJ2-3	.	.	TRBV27	TGTGCCAGCACCCCAGGGGGGATTGGCACAGATACGCAGTATTTT	CASTPGGIGTDTQYF
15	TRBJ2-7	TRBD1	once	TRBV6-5	TGTGCCAGCAGTCCCTACGACAGGGGGCGGATCGAGCAGTACTTC	CASSPYDRGRIEQYF
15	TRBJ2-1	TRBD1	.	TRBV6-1	TGTGCCAGCAGTGAAGAGGGGGCCTGGATTGCATTACAGTTCTTC	CASSEEGAWIALQFF
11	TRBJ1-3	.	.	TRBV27	TGTGCCAGCAGTTCGGGAAACACCATATATTTT	CASSSGNTIYF
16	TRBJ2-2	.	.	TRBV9	TGTGCCAGCAGCCCTACGGCGGGTCTAAACACCGGGGAGCTGTTTTTT	CASSPTAGLNTGELFF
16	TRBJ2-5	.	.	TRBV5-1	TGCGCCAGCAGCTGGTTGGTCGGAGGGGCGATGGAGACCCAGTACTTC	CASSWLVGGAMETQYF
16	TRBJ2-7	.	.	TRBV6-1	TGTGCCAGCAGTGTAAGACGGACAGAATATCCCTACGAGCAGTACTTC	CASSVRRTEYPYEQYF
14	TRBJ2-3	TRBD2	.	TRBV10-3	TGTGCCGGAACTAGCGGGGGGGTCACAGATACGCAGTATTTT	CAGTSGGVTDTQYF
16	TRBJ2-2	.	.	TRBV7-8	TGTGCCAGCAGCTTGCACTGGCAGGGGTACACCGGGGAGCTGTTTTTT	CASSLHWQGYTGELFF
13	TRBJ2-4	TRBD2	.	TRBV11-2	TGTGCCAGCAGCTCAGGAGCGGGGGACATTCAGTACTTC	CASSSGAGDIQYF
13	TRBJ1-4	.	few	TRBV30	TGTGCCTGGAGTGAAGGGTTTGATGAAAAACTGTTTTTT	CAWSEGFDEKLFF
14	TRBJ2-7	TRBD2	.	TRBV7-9	TGTGCCAGCAGCCCTAGCGGGGGGGCCAACGAGCAGTACTTC	CASSPSGGANEQYF
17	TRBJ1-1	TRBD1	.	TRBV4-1	TGCGCCAGCAGCCAAGCTGGGACCCGGACAGGGAACACTGAAGCTTTCTTT	CASSQAGTRTGNTEAFF
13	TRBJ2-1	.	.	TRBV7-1	TGTGCCAGCAGCTTATTAAGCGGAAACGAGCAGTTCTTC	CASSLLSGNEQFF
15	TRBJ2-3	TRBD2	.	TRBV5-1	TGCGCCAGCAGCCAGAGGGCGGGGGGCACAGATACGCAGTATTTT	CASSQRAGGTDTQYF
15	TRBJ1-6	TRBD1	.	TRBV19	TGTGCCAGTAGCATCGGGGGACAGATCTATTCACCCCTCCACTTT	CASSIGGQIYSPLHF
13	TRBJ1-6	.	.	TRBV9	TGTGCCAGCAGCACAGGACTCAATTCACCCCTCCACTTT	CASSTGLNSPLHF
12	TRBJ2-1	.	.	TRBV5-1	TGCGCCAGCAGCTTTACAAGTGTTGAGCAGTTCTTC	CASSFTSVEQFF
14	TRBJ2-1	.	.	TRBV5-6	TGTGCCAGCAGCTTCCCAAGCTCCTACAATGAGCAGTTCTTC	CASSFPSSYNEQFF
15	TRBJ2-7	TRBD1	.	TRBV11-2	TGTGCCAGCAGCGCTCCGGGACAGGTGGGCTACGAGCAGTACTTC	CASSAPGQVGYEQYF
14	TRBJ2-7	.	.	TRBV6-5	TGTGCCAGCAGTCCACAGAACCGTGGGGGCGAGCAGTACTTC	CASSPQNRGGEQYF
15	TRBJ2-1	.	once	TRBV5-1	TGCGCCAGCAGCACGTCCGGGGATTCCTACAATGAGCAGTTCTTC	CASSTSGDSYNEQFF
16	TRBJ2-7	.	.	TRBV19	TGTGCCAGTAGTATAGAGGGTACCCTGTGGATTTACGAGCAGTACTTC	CASSIEGTLWIYEQYF
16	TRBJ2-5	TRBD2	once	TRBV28	TGTGCCAGCAGTTTGGGACTAGCGGGGAAGGGAGAGACCCAGTACTTC	CASSLGLAGKGETQYF
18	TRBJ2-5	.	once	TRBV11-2	TGTGCCAGCAGCGAACAGGCTTCAGGGGGGCTTATTCAAGAGACCCAGTACTTC	CASSEQASGGLIQETQYF
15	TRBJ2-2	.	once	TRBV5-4	TGTGCCAGCAGCATCCCTAGCTTAAACACCGGGGAGCTGTTTTTT	CASSIPSLNTGELFF
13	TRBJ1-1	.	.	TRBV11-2	TGTGCCAGCAGCTGGGCGTTCGGAACTGAAGCTTTCTTT	CASSWAFGTEAFF
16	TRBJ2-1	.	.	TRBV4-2	TGTGCCAGCAGCATCCGTTCGTCGGGCTCCTACAATGAGCAGTTCTTC	CASSIRSSGSYNEQFF
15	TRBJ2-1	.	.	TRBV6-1	TGTGCCAGCACCTCGGACCTTGGGGCATACAATGAGCAGTTCTTC	CASTSDLGAYNEQFF
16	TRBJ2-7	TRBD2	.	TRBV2	TGTGCCAGCAGGGACTCACTAGCGTTTGCATCCTACGAGCAGTACTTC	CASRDSLAFASYEQYF
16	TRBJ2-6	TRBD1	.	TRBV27	TGTGCCAGCAGCCAACAGGGGGCGATTGGGGCCAACGTCCTGACTTTC	CASSQQGAIGANVLTF
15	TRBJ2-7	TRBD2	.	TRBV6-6	TGTGCCAGCAGTTCCGGGACTAGCGGGGGTTACGAGCAGTACTTC	CASSSGTSGGYEQYF
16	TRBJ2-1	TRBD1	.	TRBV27	TGTGCCAGCAGCATACTACAGGGGATCACCTACAATGAGCAGTTCTTC	CASSILQGITYNEQFF
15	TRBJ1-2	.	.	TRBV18	TGTGCCAGCTCACCAGGAATCGGTTATCTCTATGGCTACACCTTC	CASSPGIGYLYGYTF
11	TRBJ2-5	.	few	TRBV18	TGTGCCAGCTCACTCCAAGAGACCCAGTACTTC	CASSLQETQYF
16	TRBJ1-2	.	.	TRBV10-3	TGTGCCACCTCGCTGGTTTCAGGGGTGGGGGACTATGGCTACACCTTC	CATSLVSGVGDYGYTF
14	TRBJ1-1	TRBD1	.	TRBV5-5	TGTGCCAGCAGCTGGGTACAGGGGAGCACTGAAGCTTTCTTT	CASSWVQGSTEAFF
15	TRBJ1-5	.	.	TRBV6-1	TGTGCCAGCAGTGAAACGGGCTATAGCAATCAGCCCCAGCATTTT	CASSETGYSNQPQHF
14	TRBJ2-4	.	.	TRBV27	TGTGCCAGCGTCAGTTTACTAGCCAAAAACATTCAGTACTTC	CASVSLLAKNIQYF
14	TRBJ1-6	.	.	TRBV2	TGTGCCAGCAGTGAGTTTGGGCCAAATTTGCCCCTCCACTTT	CASSEFGPNLPLHF
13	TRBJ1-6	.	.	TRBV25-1	TGTGCCAGCAGTGAATGGGACATCAGTCCCCTCCACTTT	CASSEWDISPLHF
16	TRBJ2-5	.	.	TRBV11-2	TGTGCCAGCAGCTTACGGTCTGGCTCTATGGGGGAGACCCAGTACTTC	CASSLRSGSMGETQYF
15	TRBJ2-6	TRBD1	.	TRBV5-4	TGTGCCAGCAGCCTAGGACAGGTACGGGCCAACGTCCTGACTTTC	CASSLGQVRANVLTF
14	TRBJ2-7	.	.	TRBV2	TGTGCCAGCAGGAGTGGGCAGAGCTCCTACGAGCAGTACTTC	CASRSGQSSYEQYF